Listed below are T cell receptor beta chains from one sample, sequenced in a study of metastatic and nonmetastatic thyroid tumors. TCRdb re-analyzed the PCR reads through MiXCR. The table has 20,000 to 25,000 clones, about 20% seen once. The source material was blood. The source is a female donor with papillary thyroid cancer or a benign thyroid nodule (not recorded which). Some clones in this sample may be carry-over from other donors' samples. The CDR3 runs from the conserved cysteine through the conserved F or W. The D gene is left open where the match is weak. Each size is how often the clone was seen (once, few, many) or a class if it is expanded.

TRBJ2-7,NA,TRBV6-2/TRBV6-3,medium-sized,CASSSRRDGTYEQYF,TGTGCCAGCAGCAGTCGTAGGGACGGGACCTACGAGCAGTACTTC
TRBJ1-1,NA,TRBV7-9,many,CASSLDIFGNTEAFF,TGTGCCAGCAGCTTAGATATCTTCGGCAACACTGAAGCTTTCTTT
TRBJ1-1,NA,TRBV30,many,CAWSPQHTEAFF,TGTGCCTGGAGTCCACAGCACACTGAAGCTTTCTTT
TRBJ1-2,TRBD1,TRBV19,many,CASLDRNNYGYTF,TGTGCCAGTCTGGACAGGAATAACTATGGCTACACCTTC
TRBJ2-3,TRBD2,TRBV12-3/TRBV12-4,few,CASSPEWAGVSTDTRYF,TGTGCCAGCAGCCCGGAGTGGGCGGGGGTGAGCACAGATACGCGGTATTTT
TRBJ1-1,NA,TRBV11-1,many,CASSWAAGMNTEAFF,TGTGCCAGCAGCTGGGCAGCAGGGATGAACACTGAAGCTTTCTTT